The sequence of this T cell receptor (beta chain) was determined in a study of blood T cell repertoires in COVID-19. Study at large: T cells, B-cell-depleted T cells, or PBMCs provided the cDNA or gDNA that served as material.

Original processing methods: Amplification from reference gene primers served as the basis for estimated nucleated cell counts. The method was immunoSEQ multiplex PCR; TCRdb's version includes in-frame clones alone and lacks a portion of them. The V and J calls and clone size were taken over from that table, and D and trimming were inferred from the DNA. Here the sample spans around 230,000 clones, approximately 87% being singletons. Germline trimming cut 6 bases from V and 4 bases from J; bases unmatched to any gene: 3. In germline, CDR1 is SNHLY, CDR2 FYNNEI. This CDR3 comprises 13 residues. Sequenced material: peripheral blood. The TCR sequence derives from a woman in her 70s with active or convalescent COVID-19. The rearrangement links TRBV2 to TRBJ1-1, with TRBD1 matching 9 bases. CDR3 sequence reads: CASRATGGTEAFF. The CDR3 DNA follows: TGTGCCAGCAGGGCGACAGGGGGCACTGAAGCTTTCTTT.